This T cell receptor beta chain was profiled in a study of T cell changes during pregnancy in multiple sclerosis. Profiling relied on immunoSEQ multiplex PCR, and the TCRdb table lists in-frame clones only, not all of them. The sample lists some 60,000 clones; 70% to 90% were seen once. This specimen consisted of peripheral blood, obtained after pregnancy. The TCR comes from a female donor with multiple sclerosis, enrolled in a pregnancy study.

The DNA for the CDR3 is TGTGCCAGCAGTTTGGACAGATATGGCTACACCTTC. Translated: CASSLDRYGYTF. This chain connects TRBV28 to TRBJ1-2, with TRBD1 as a possible D gene (6 bases). Trimming removed 3 bases at V and 5 bases at J, with 7 bases between. From germline, CDR1 is MDHEN and CDR2 SYDVKM. This CDR3 has 12 residues.